This T cell receptor beta chain comes out of a study of STAT5B mutations in CD4+ large granular lymphocyte leukemia. Deletions cut 0 bases from V and 7 bases from J, with 15 bases between. This CDR3 spans 15 amino acids. The germline V gene encodes CDR1 SGHDN and CDR2 FVKESK. Some clones are missing from TCRdb's copy, which holds only in-frame ones; the method was immunoSEQ multiplex PCR. The repertoire has more than 6,500 clones, over 85% of them found once; the top ten carry roughly 50%. Sequences were obtained from PBMCs. This TCR derives from a woman aged 70 to 79 with CD4+ T-cell large granular lymphocyte leukemia. The J gene is TRBJ2-5, the V gene TRBV14, with a weak D call TRBD1 (5 bases). In DNA form, the CDR3 reads TGTGCCAGCAGCCAAGAAGGCAGGGCTCGCTTGACCCAGTACTTC. This codes for CASSQEGRARLTQYF.